These T cell receptor beta chains were read from a single sample in a study of blood T cell repertoires in COVID-19. The repertoire was sequenced with immunoSEQ multiplex PCR; TCRdb's copy has only in-frame clones and lacks some. The profile shows just over 150,000 clones, around nine tenths of them singletons. The sequencing input was PBMCs or T cells enriched from blood (not recorded which). All receptors derive from a woman aged 50 to 65 who had recovered from COVID-19. Each CDR3 is given with its conserved first and last residue. D genes are given only for firm matches. Where a row states a size, it is once, few, many or the class of an expanded clone; other rows omit it.

cdr3_nt: TGCGCCAGCAGCCAAGGACTAGCGGGGGGGCAAGAGACCCAGTACTTC
cdr3_aa: CASSQGLAGGQETQYF
clone_size: -
v_call: TRBV4-1
j_call: TRBJ2-5
d_call: TRBD2

cdr3_nt: TGCGCCAGCAGCCCAACAACTGGAAACACCATATATTTT
cdr3_aa: CASSPTTGNTIYF
clone_size: -
v_call: TRBV4-3
j_call: TRBJ1-3
d_call: -

cdr3_nt: TGTGCCAGCTCTACGGGACAGGGAAACGAGCAGTACTTC
cdr3_aa: CASSTGQGNEQYF
clone_size: -
v_call: TRBV18
j_call: TRBJ2-7
d_call: TRBD1

cdr3_nt: TGTGCCAGCAGCCCGGGGGGCCAAGAGACCCAGTACTTC
cdr3_aa: CASSPGGQETQYF
clone_size: -
v_call: TRBV3-1/TRBV3-2
j_call: TRBJ2-5
d_call: TRBD2

cdr3_nt: TGTGCCACCAGCAGAGATCAACGGGGTGCGGAGACCCAGTACTTC
cdr3_aa: CATSRDQRGAETQYF
clone_size: -
v_call: TRBV15
j_call: TRBJ2-5
d_call: -

cdr3_nt: TGTGCCAGCAGCCGGGCGGGGGGCACCGGGGAGCTGTTTTTT
cdr3_aa: CASSRAGGTGELFF
clone_size: -
v_call: TRBV7-3
j_call: TRBJ2-2
d_call: TRBD2

cdr3_nt: TGTGCCAGCCGCCACTCGCAGGTCCCTGAAGCTTTCTTT
cdr3_aa: CASRHSQVPEAFF
clone_size: -
v_call: TRBV5-4
j_call: TRBJ1-1
d_call: -

cdr3_nt: TGTGCCACCAGTGAGGGGACAGGGGGGGGCAATCAGCCCCAGCATTTT
cdr3_aa: CATSEGTGGGNQPQHF
clone_size: -
v_call: TRBV24-1
j_call: TRBJ1-5
d_call: TRBD1

cdr3_nt: TGTGCCAGCAGCACAGTCCGGGACAGGGGGTATAGCAATCAGCCCCAGCATTTT
cdr3_aa: CASSTVRDRGYSNQPQHF
clone_size: -
v_call: TRBV7-9
j_call: TRBJ1-5
d_call: TRBD1

cdr3_nt: TGTGCCAGCAGCCCACTCCGGACAGGGACTGAAGCTTTCTTT
cdr3_aa: CASSPLRTGTEAFF
clone_size: -
v_call: TRBV6-5
j_call: TRBJ1-1
d_call: TRBD1

cdr3_nt: TGTGCCTGGAGTCAATCGGGGGAAAAACTGTTTTTT
cdr3_aa: CAWSQSGEKLFF
clone_size: -
v_call: TRBV30
j_call: TRBJ1-4
d_call: -

cdr3_nt: TGTGCCAGCACGAACAGGGGAGTGAACACTGAAGCTTTCTTT
cdr3_aa: CASTNRGVNTEAFF
clone_size: -
v_call: TRBV5-6
j_call: TRBJ1-1
d_call: TRBD1

cdr3_nt: TGTGCCAGCAGCTCGGCGGGGAAGGCTAATGAAAAACTGTTTTTT
cdr3_aa: CASSSAGKANEKLFF
clone_size: once
v_call: TRBV5-5
j_call: TRBJ1-4
d_call: -

cdr3_nt: TGTGCCAGCAGACTTCGGACTAGCGGGGGGGCCACCGGGGAGCTGTTTTTT
cdr3_aa: CASRLRTSGGATGELFF
clone_size: once
v_call: TRBV2
j_call: TRBJ2-2
d_call: TRBD2

cdr3_nt: TGTGCCAGCAGTTACCAACTAGCTGCCGAGCAGTACTTC
cdr3_aa: CASSYQLAAEQYF
clone_size: -
v_call: TRBV6-2/TRBV6-3
j_call: TRBJ2-7
d_call: -

cdr3_nt: TGTGCCAGTATCGGGACAGGTTCCCTAGCCAAAAACATTCAGTACTTC
cdr3_aa: CASIGTGSLAKNIQYF
clone_size: once
v_call: TRBV19
j_call: TRBJ2-4
d_call: TRBD1

cdr3_nt: TGTGCCAGCAGCTACTTGGGACAGATGAACACTGAAGCTTTCTTT
cdr3_aa: CASSYLGQMNTEAFF
clone_size: -
v_call: TRBV28
j_call: TRBJ1-1
d_call: TRBD1

cdr3_nt: TGCGCCAGCAGCTTGGATAGGGACATGAACACCGGGGAGCTGTTTTTT
cdr3_aa: CASSLDRDMNTGELFF
clone_size: many
v_call: TRBV5-1
j_call: TRBJ2-2
d_call: -

cdr3_nt: TGTGCCAGCAGCTCCCCAGGGACAGGGGCCCAAGAGACCCAGTACTTC
cdr3_aa: CASSSPGTGAQETQYF
clone_size: -
v_call: TRBV5-4
j_call: TRBJ2-5
d_call: TRBD1

cdr3_nt: TGTGCCAGCAGCTTGGAGGGGCAGTTTCAGCCCCAGCATTTT
cdr3_aa: CASSLEGQFQPQHF
clone_size: few
v_call: TRBV5-4
j_call: TRBJ1-5
d_call: -

cdr3_nt: TGTGCCAGCAGCTCCCTTCAGCGGGGGTTGCAGTATTTT
cdr3_aa: CASSSLQRGLQYF
clone_size: -
v_call: TRBV12-3/TRBV12-4
j_call: TRBJ2-3
d_call: TRBD2

cdr3_nt: TGTGCCAGGACTGGGGGACAGGCGCGTCCCATGAACACTGAAGCTTTCTTT
cdr3_aa: CARTGGQARPMNTEAFF
clone_size: -
v_call: TRBV21-1
j_call: TRBJ1-1
d_call: -

cdr3_nt: TGTGCCAGCAGCTTTAAGGCAGGGGTCGTGAAGGATGGCAATCAGCCCCAGCATTTT
cdr3_aa: CASSFKAGVVKDGNQPQHF
clone_size: -
v_call: TRBV5-5
j_call: TRBJ1-5
d_call: -

cdr3_nt: TGTGCCAGCAGCTCAGGGGGAGATACGCAGTATTTT
cdr3_aa: CASSSGGDTQYF
clone_size: -
v_call: TRBV7-3
j_call: TRBJ2-3
d_call: TRBD1

cdr3_nt: TGTGCCAGTAGACGGGCAGGGGGCAGATTTGGAGAGACCCAGTACTTC
cdr3_aa: CASRRAGGRFGETQYF
clone_size: -
v_call: TRBV19
j_call: TRBJ2-5
d_call: TRBD1

cdr3_nt: TGTGCCAGCAGCTTTAAGTCAGGGTATGGCTACACCTTC
cdr3_aa: CASSFKSGYGYTF
clone_size: -
v_call: TRBV11-1
j_call: TRBJ1-2
d_call: -

cdr3_nt: TGTGCCAGCAGGGGGGACAGGGGAGGGTATCAGCCCCAGCATTTT
cdr3_aa: CASRGDRGGYQPQHF
clone_size: -
v_call: TRBV2
j_call: TRBJ1-5
d_call: TRBD1

cdr3_nt: TGCGCCAGCAGCCAATCCGGGACAGGCCTCTACAATGAGCAGTTCTTC
cdr3_aa: CASSQSGTGLYNEQFF
clone_size: -
v_call: TRBV4-3
j_call: TRBJ2-1
d_call: TRBD1

cdr3_nt: TGTGCCAGCAGCTTTAGATGGACTAGCACAGATACGCAGTATTTT
cdr3_aa: CASSFRWTSTDTQYF
clone_size: -
v_call: TRBV7-2
j_call: TRBJ2-3
d_call: -

cdr3_nt: TGTGCCAGCAGCTTAGCAGGACTCTACGAGCAGTACTTC
cdr3_aa: CASSLAGLYEQYF
clone_size: -
v_call: TRBV7-2
j_call: TRBJ2-7
d_call: -

cdr3_nt: TGCAGCGTTGAATCAGGGTTGAACACTGAAGCTTTCTTT
cdr3_aa: CSVESGLNTEAFF
clone_size: -
v_call: TRBV29-1
j_call: TRBJ1-1
d_call: -

cdr3_nt: TGCGCCAGCAGCCTCGCGGTGGAGACCCAGTACTTC
cdr3_aa: CASSLAVETQYF
clone_size: -
v_call: TRBV5-1
j_call: TRBJ2-5
d_call: -